A selection of T cell receptor beta chains follows, all from one sample in a study of memory CD4+ T cells and cytomegalovirus serostatus. Profiling relied on immunoSEQ multiplex PCR, and the TCRdb table lists in-frame clones only, not all of them. The table lists over 50,000 clones, 75% to 90% of them singletons. The source material was memory CD4+ T cells from blood. These receptors were taken from an adult in good health and CMV-seronegative. The CDR3 runs from the conserved cysteine through the conserved F or W. The order of the fields is J gene, clone size, D gene, V gene, CDR3 DNA, CDR3 protein. A D gene is named only where the DNA matches it firmly. Clone sizes are given selectively: once, few, many, or a class where the clone is expanded.

J: TRBJ1-1; size: once; D: -; V: TRBV9; DNA: TGTGCCAGCAGCCCACAGGGAAAGAACACTGAAGCTTTCTTT; CDR3: CASSPQGKNTEAFF
J: TRBJ2-7; size: -; D: TRBD1; V: TRBV2; DNA: TGTGCCAGCAGCCGAGGAGGGACAGGGTTGAACGAGCAGTACTTC; CDR3: CASSRGGTGLNEQYF
J: TRBJ1-4; size: -; D: -; V: TRBV19; DNA: TGTGCCAGTAGTATTATGGTGGCTAATGAAAAACTGTTTTTT; CDR3: CASSIMVANEKLFF
J: TRBJ1-2; size: -; D: -; V: TRBV4-2; DNA: TGTGCCAGCAGCCAAGCAGACAGAGGCTATGGCTACACCTTC; CDR3: CASSQADRGYGYTF
J: TRBJ2-1; size: -; D: TRBD2; V: TRBV11-2; DNA: TGTGCCAGCACCGAAATAGCGGGAGATAGAAATGAGCAGTTCTTC; CDR3: CASTEIAGDRNEQFF
J: TRBJ1-5; size: -; D: -; V: TRBV5-6; DNA: TGTGCCAGCAGCCGGTGGGCCCCGGGCTTGGGCAATCAGCCCCAGCATTTT; CDR3: CASSRWAPGLGNQPQHF
J: TRBJ2-3; size: -; D: -; V: TRBV7-2; DNA: TGTGCCAGCAGCTTAGTTTTTGGGGATACGCAGTATTTT; CDR3: CASSLVFGDTQYF
J: TRBJ1-2; size: -; D: -; V: TRBV18; DNA: TGTGCCAGCTCACCGAGGGACTCAGCTAACTATGGCTACACCTTC; CDR3: CASSPRDSANYGYTF
J: TRBJ1-5; size: -; D: TRBD1; V: TRBV28; DNA: TGTGCCAGCAGTTCTCCCGGGACAGGGGGGTGGAGCAATCAGCCCCAGCATTTT; CDR3: CASSSPGTGGWSNQPQHF
J: TRBJ1-4; size: -; D: -; V: TRBV11-2; DNA: TGTGCCAGCAGCTTAGAAGGCCGAACCTGGGAAAAACTGTTTTTT; CDR3: CASSLEGRTWEKLFF
J: TRBJ2-5; size: once; D: -; V: TRBV7-9; DNA: TGTGCCAGCAGTCTGACTGCCGCGGAGACCCAGTACTTC; CDR3: CASSLTAAETQYF
J: TRBJ1-3; size: -; D: TRBD1; V: TRBV28; DNA: TGTGCCAGCAGTTCCCCGGGACAGAACTCTGGAAACACCATATATTTT; CDR3: CASSSPGQNSGNTIYF
J: TRBJ1-2; size: -; D: TRBD1; V: TRBV18; DNA: TGTGCCAGCTCGCCCGGGACAGGGCTTGGCTACACCTTC; CDR3: CASSPGTGLGYTF
J: TRBJ2-1; size: few; D: -; V: TRBV4-1; DNA: TGCGCCAGCAGCCAAAGATATGGTCACGACTCCTACAATGAGCAGTTCTTC; CDR3: CASSQRYGHDSYNEQFF
J: TRBJ1-1; size: -; D: -; V: TRBV30; DNA: TGTGCCTGGAGTGTACAGGGGAACACTGAAGCTTTCTTT; CDR3: CAWSVQGNTEAFF
J: TRBJ1-3; size: -; D: -; V: TRBV7-8; DNA: TGTGCCAGCAGCCCCTCAGCCGGGTATTCTGGAAACACCATATATTTT; CDR3: CASSPSAGYSGNTIYF
J: TRBJ2-7; size: -; D: -; V: TRBV6-5; DNA: TGTGCCAGCACCCCCAGAGGGTACTCCGAGCAGTACTTC; CDR3: CASTPRGYSEQYF
J: TRBJ1-3; size: -; D: -; V: TRBV18; DNA: TGTGCCAGCTCACCGGAGTGGAGTTCCGGAAACACCATATATTTT; CDR3: CASSPEWSSGNTIYF
J: TRBJ1-1; size: -; D: -; V: TRBV28; DNA: TGTGCCAGCAGTTTGGGGTCCAGGAGGAACACTGAAGCTTTCTTT; CDR3: CASSLGSRRNTEAFF
J: TRBJ1-4; size: -; D: -; V: TRBV16; DNA: TGTGCCAGCAGCCAATCGTCCCCAGGGATGGGAAAACTGTTTTTT; CDR3: CASSQSSPGMGKLFF
J: TRBJ2-2; size: -; D: -; V: TRBV9; DNA: TGTGCCAGCAGCGCCGGGACTACCGGGGAGCTGTTTTTT; CDR3: CASSAGTTGELFF
J: TRBJ2-5; size: -; D: TRBD2; V: TRBV6-6; DNA: TGTGCCAGCAGGAACAAGGGACTAGCGGTACAAGAGACCCAGTACTTC; CDR3: CASRNKGLAVQETQYF
J: TRBJ2-7; size: -; D: -; V: TRBV11-2; DNA: TGTGCCAGCAGCCCTATTAGTAGAGGGACAACTAGCTCCTACGAGCAGTACTTC; CDR3: CASSPISRGTTSSYEQYF
J: TRBJ1-4; size: -; D: -; V: TRBV6-1; DNA: TGTGCCAGCAGCGGAAGGCTCGAGGGAGAAAAACTGTTTTTT; CDR3: CASSGRLEGEKLFF
J: TRBJ1-1; size: -; D: -; V: TRBV19; DNA: TGTGCCAGTAGTATGGGGCGGTGGAACACTGAAGCTTTCTTT; CDR3: CASSMGRWNTEAFF
J: TRBJ2-2; size: -; D: TRBD2; V: TRBV5-8; DNA: TGTGCCAGCAGCTTGGATAGCGGGGGAACACGGACCGGGGAGCTGTTTTTT; CDR3: CASSLDSGGTRTGELFF
J: TRBJ2-7; size: -; D: TRBD2; V: TRBV19; DNA: TGTGCCAGTACCTCAGCGGGAGGGCCGGGCGACGAGCAGTACTTC; CDR3: CASTSAGGPGDEQYF
J: TRBJ2-7; size: -; D: -; V: TRBV20-1; DNA: TGCAGTGCTGGTCCGGGCCCTGAGCAGTACTTC; CDR3: CSAGPGPEQYF
J: TRBJ2-3; size: -; D: -; V: TRBV14; DNA: TGTGCCAGCAGCCAAGATCAGAATAGACCGGGGACGCAGTATTTT; CDR3: CASSQDQNRPGTQYF
J: TRBJ2-5; size: -; D: -; V: TRBV30; DNA: TGTGCCTGGAGTGTAAGGGCGGGACTCCAAGAGACCCAGTACTTC; CDR3: CAWSVRAGLQETQYF